What follows describes a single TCR beta chain. A junction boundary mismatches the germline segment, possibly from a read error. The source of the sample is a study of blood T cell repertoires in COVID-19. How the authors handled the data: Quantification of nucleated cells was approximated via reference gene primer amplification. Here immunoSEQ multiplex PCR was the method, and the copy in TCRdb shows in-frame clones only, minus some. The DNA gave D and trimming, while V, J and clone size come from that table. The profile shows 85,000 to 95,000 clones, 86% of them singletons. From germline, CDR1 is LGHDT and CDR2 YNNKEL (reference sequence). The CDR3 has 16 amino acids.

The clonotype was recovered from a woman older than 75 with acute or convalescent COVID-19. The chain uses TRBV3-1 (or the pseudogene TRBV3-2) and TRBJ2-7; a possible D gene is TRBD2 (6 bases). The specimen was peripheral blood. For the CDR3, the DNA is TGTGCCAACAGCCCTCGCGGTTGGGAGCGGGCCTACGAGCAGTACTTC. The encoded protein is CANSPRGWERAYEQYF.